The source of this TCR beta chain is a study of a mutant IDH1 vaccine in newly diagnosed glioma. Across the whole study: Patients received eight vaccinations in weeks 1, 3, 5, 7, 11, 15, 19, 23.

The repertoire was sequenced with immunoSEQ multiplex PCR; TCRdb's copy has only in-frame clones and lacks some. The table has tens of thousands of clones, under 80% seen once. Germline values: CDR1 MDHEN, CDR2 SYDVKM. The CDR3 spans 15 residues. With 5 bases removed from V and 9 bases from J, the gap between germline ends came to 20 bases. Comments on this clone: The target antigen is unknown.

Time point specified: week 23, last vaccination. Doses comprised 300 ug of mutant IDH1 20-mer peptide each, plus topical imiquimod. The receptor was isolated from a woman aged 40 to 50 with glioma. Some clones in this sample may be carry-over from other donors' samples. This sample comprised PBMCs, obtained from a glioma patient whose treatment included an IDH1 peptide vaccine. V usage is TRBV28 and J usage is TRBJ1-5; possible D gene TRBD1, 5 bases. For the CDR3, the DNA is TGTGCCAGCAGTCGGTCGATGGGGGTGACGACGCCCCAGCATTTT. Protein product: CASSRSMGVTTPQHF.